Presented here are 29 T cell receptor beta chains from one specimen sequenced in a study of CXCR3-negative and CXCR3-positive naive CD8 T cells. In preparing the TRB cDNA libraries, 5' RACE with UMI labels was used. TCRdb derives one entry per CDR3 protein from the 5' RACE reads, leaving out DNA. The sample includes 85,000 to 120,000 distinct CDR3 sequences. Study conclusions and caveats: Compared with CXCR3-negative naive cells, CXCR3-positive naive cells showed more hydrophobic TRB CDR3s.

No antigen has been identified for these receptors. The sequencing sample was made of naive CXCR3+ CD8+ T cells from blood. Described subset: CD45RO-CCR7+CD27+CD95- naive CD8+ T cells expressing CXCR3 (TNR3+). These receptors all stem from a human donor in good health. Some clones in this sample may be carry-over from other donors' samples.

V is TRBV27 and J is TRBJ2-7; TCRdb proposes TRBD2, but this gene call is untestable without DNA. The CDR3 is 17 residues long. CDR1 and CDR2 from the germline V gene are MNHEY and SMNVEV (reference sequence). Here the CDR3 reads CASSLKGGPFLSNEQYF.

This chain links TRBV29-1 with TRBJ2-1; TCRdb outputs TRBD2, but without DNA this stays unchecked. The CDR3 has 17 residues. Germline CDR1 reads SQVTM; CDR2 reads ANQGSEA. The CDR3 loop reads CSAFFHAGTDSYNEQFF.

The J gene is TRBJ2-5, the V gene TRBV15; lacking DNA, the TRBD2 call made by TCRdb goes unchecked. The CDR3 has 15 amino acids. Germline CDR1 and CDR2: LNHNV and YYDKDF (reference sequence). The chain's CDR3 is CATSRLDREGETQYF.

The CDR3 loop reads CSARDRTGESGNTIYF. This sequence joins TRBV20-1 and TRBJ1-3; TCRdb calls TRBD1, which cannot be checked without DNA. Germline loops: CDR1 DFQATT, CDR2 SNEGSKA (reference sequence). The CDR3 is 16 amino acids.

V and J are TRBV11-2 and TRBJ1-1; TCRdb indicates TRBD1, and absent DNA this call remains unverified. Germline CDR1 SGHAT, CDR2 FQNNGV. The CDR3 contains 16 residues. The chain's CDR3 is CASSSRLNQGGPEAFF.

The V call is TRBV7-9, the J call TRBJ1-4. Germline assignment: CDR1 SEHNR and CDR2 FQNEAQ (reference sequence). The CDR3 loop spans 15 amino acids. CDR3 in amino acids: CASSFGTDFGEKLFF.

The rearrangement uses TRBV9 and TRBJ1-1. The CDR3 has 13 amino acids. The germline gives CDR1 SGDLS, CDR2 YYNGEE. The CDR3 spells CASSVDGNTEAFF.

CDR3 amino acids: CAWSVQQNEQFF. This chain connects TRBV30 to TRBJ2-1. The germline V gene has CDR1 GTSNPN and CDR2 SVGIG (reference sequence). The CDR3 has 12 amino acids. Together with reference TRBV30 and TRBJ2-1, the CDR3 gives the full variable domain: SQTIHQWPATLVQPVGSPLSLECTVEGTSNPNLYWYRQAAGRGLQLLFYSVGIGQISSEVPQNLSASRPQDRQFILSSKKLLLSDSGFYLCAWSVQQNEQFFGPGTRLTVL.

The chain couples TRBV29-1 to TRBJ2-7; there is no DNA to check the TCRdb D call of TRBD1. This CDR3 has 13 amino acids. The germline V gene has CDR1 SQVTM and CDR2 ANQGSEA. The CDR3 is CSASPGWSYEQYF.

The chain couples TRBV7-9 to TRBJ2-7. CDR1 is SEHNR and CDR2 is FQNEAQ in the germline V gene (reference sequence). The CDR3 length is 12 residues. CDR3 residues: CASSLSLYEQYF.

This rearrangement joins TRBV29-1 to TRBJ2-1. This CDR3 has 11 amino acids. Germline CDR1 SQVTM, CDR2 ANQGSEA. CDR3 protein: CSTTSNNEQFF.

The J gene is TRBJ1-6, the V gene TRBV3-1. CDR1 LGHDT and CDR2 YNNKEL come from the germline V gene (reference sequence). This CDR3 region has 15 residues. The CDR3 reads CASSQGGIAGSPLHF.

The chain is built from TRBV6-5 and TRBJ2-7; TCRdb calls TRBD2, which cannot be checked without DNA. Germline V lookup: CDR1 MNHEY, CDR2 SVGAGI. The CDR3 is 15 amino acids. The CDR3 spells CASSYEAAGDYEQYF.

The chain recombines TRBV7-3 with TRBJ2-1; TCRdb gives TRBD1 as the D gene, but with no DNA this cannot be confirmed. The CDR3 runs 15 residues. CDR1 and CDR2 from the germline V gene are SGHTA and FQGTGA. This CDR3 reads CASSWGGNPYNEQFF. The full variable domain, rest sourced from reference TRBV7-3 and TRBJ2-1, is GAGVSQTPSNKVTEKGKYVELRCDPISGHTALYWYRQSLGQGPEFLIYFQGTGAADDSGLPNDRFFAVRPEGSVSTLKIQRTERGDSAVYLCASSWGGNPYNEQFFGPGTRLTVL.

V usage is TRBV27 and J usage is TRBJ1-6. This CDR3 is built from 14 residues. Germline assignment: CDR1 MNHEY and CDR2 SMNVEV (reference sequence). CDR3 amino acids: CASSLSGYNSPLHF.

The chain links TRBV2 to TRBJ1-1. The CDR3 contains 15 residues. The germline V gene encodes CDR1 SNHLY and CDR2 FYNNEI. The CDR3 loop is CATWEGAGSGTEAFF. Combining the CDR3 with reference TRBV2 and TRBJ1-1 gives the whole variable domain EPEVTQTPSHQVTQMGQEVILRCVPISNHLYFYWYRQILGQKVEFLVSFYNNEISEKSEIFDDQFSVERPDGSNFTLKIRSTKLEDSAMYFCATWEGAGSGTEAFFGQGTRLTVV.

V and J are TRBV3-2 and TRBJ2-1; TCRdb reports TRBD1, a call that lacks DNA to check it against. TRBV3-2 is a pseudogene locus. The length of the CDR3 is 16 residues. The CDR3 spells CASSHLQDTNYNEQFF.

CDR3 region: CSARLPPGAYEQYF. The chain carries TRBV20-1 and TRBJ2-7; the D call from TCRdb, TRBD2, cannot be confirmed without DNA. The CDR3 extends over 14 amino acids. Germline lookup yields CDR1 DFQATT and CDR2 SNEGSKA (reference sequence).

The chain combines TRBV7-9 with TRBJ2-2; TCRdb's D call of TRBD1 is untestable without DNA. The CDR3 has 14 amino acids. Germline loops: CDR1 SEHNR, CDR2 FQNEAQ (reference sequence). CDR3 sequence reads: CASSRAGNTGELFF.

The CDR3 loop is CASSLGLSGELFF. The chain recombines TRBV12-3 or TRBV12-4 with TRBJ2-2; TCRdb returns TRBD2, unconfirmable since there is no DNA. CDR3 length: 13 residues.

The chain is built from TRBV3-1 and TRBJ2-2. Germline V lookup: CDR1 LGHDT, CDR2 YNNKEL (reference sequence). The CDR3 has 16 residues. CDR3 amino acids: CASSQGVAENTGELFF.

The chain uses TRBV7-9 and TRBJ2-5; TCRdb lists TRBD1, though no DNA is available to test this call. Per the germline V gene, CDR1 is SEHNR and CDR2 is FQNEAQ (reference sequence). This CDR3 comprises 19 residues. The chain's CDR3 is CASSYPRTEPGSSLETQYF.

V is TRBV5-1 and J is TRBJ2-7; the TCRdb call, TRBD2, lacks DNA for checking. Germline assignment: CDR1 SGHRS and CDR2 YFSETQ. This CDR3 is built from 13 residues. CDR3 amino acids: CASRASGGYEQYF.

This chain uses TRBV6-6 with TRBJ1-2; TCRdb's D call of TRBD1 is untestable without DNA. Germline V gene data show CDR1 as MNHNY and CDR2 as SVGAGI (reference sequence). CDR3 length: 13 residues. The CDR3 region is CASSGTGDYGYTF.

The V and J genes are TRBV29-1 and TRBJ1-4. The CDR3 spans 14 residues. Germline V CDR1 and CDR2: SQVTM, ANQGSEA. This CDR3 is CSVESGEVNEKLFF.

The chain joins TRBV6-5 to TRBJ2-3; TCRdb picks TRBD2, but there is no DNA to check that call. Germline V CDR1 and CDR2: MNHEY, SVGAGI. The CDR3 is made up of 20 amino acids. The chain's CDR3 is CASSYSTSPGLASSLDTQYF.

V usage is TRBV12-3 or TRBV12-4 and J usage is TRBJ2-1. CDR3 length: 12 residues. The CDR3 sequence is CASSFRWNEQFF.

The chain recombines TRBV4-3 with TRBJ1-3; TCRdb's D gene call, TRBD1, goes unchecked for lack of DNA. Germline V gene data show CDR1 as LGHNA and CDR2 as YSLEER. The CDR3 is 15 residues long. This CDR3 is CASSQSWDSGNTIYF.

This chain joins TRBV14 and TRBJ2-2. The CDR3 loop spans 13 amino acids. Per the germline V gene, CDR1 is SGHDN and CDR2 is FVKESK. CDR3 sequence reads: CASSQVDTGELFF.